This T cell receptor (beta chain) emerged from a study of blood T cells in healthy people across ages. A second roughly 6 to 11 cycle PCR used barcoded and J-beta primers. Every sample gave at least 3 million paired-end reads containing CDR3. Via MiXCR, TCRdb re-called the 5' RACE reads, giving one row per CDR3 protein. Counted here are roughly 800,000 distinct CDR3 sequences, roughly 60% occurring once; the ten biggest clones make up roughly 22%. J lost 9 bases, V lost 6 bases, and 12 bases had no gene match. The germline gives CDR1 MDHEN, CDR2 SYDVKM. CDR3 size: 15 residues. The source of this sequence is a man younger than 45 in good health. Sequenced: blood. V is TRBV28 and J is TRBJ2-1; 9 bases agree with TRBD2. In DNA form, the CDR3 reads TGTGCCAGCAGGGAACTAGCGGGCGTTACCGGTGAGCAGTTCTTC. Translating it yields CASRELAGVTGEQFF. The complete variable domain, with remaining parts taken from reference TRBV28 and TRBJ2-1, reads DVKVTQSSRYLVKRTGEKVFLECVQDMDHENMFWYRQDPGLGLRLIYFSYDVKMKEKGDIPEGYSVSREKKERFSLILESASTNQTSMYLCASRELAGVTGEQFFGPGTRLTVL.